This note documents a single T cell receptor (beta chain) sequence. The antigen is undetermined. The CDR3 has 14 amino acids. CDR1 SEHNR and CDR2 FQNEAQ come from the germline V gene (reference sequence). Trimming cost V 5 bases and J 5 bases, with 15 bases left between them. The data belong to a study of T cells in Graves' hyperthyroidism and ophthalmopathy. Study-wide findings and caveats: Blood also showed most of the thyroid clonotypes that were expanded above 0.001.

The TCR beta CDR3 regions underwent amplification using RNA transcripts as the source. A set of HTBI primers served as the primers for a first-round RT-PCR of the TCR CDR3. TCRdb ran MiXCR on the multiplex PCR reads and lists one entry per CDR3 protein. The sample contains hundreds of thousands of distinct CDR3 sequences, about 14% of which appear only once. Patients affected by ophthalmopathy presented a Clinical Activity Score of at least 3, a NOSPECS grade of at least 4, and disease duration below 3 months. This chain links TRBV7-9 with TRBJ1-2, with D possibly TRBD1 on 5 matching bases. This clonotype originated in a woman aged 45-65 years with Graves' ophthalmopathy. Sequencing was performed on blood. CDR3: CASSTPTASYGYTF. CDR3 nucleotides: TGTGCCAGCAGCACCCCGACAGCTAGTTATGGCTACACCTTC.